These 5 T cell receptor beta chains originate from one sample sequenced in a study of control samples from healthy donors and cancer patients. Generated by immunoSEQ multiplex PCR, the TCRdb table keeps only in-frame clones and is missing some. Among tens of thousands of clones listed, 85% to 90% were seen once. Sequenced sample: PBMCs. These receptors all come from a woman aged 60-70 years with head and neck cancer.

This clone was seen just once. The chain is built from TRBV4-1 and TRBJ1-2; 10 nucleotides agree with TRBD1. Germline CDR1 is MGHRA and CDR2 is YSYEKL. The length of the CDR3 is 14 residues. Trimming at V came to 3 bases and at J to 5 bases, leaving 3 bases not matched to a gene. The CDR3 bases are TGCGCCAGCAGCCACCCGGGACAGGGGTATGGCTACACCTTC. Encoded protein: CASSHPGQGYGYTF.

This clone showed up just once. This chain uses TRBV7-2 with TRBJ2-4, with 7 bases fitting TRBD1. CDR1 and CDR2 (germline): SGHTA, FQGNSA. CDR3 size: 13 residues. Germline trimming cut 5 bases from V and 9 bases from J; bases unmatched to any gene: 7. CDR3 region: CASSEDRDGIQYF. The DNA for the CDR3 is TGTGCCAGCAGCGAAGACAGGGACGGCATTCAGTACTTC.

The rearrangement joins TRBV2 to TRBJ2-3; 13 bases fit TRBD2. CDR3 length: 17 amino acids. Unmatched junction bases numbered 5, after V lost 5 bases and J lost 0 bases. Germline V gene lookup returns CDR1 SNHLY and CDR2 FYNNEI. CDR3 region: CASSTSGREFSTDTQYF. In DNA form, the CDR3 reads TGTGCCAGCAGTACTAGCGGGAGGGAATTTAGCACAGATACGCAGTATTTT. Supplemented by reference TRBV2 and TRBJ2-3, the full variable domain reads EPEVTQTPSHQVTQMGQEVILRCVPISNHLYFYWYRQILGQKVEFLVSFYNNEISEKSEIFDDQFSVERPDGSNFTLKIRSTKLEDSAMYFCASSTSGREFSTDTQYFGPGTRLTVL.

The V call is TRBV11-2, the J call TRBJ1-2, with 7 bases lining up with TRBD1. Trimming took 3 bases from V and 8 from J; bases not matched to a gene: 3. Germline V gene lookup returns CDR1 SGHAT and CDR2 FQNNGV. The CDR3 extends over 12 amino acids. In DNA, the CDR3 is TGTGCCAGCAGCTTTCGACAGGGCGGCTACACCTTC. It is translated as CASSFRQGGYTF.

This clone has only one observation. This chain uses TRBV5-8 with TRBJ2-3; D perhaps matches TRBD1 (5 bases). CDR1 is SGHTS and CDR2 is YDEGEE in the germline V gene. Trimming took off 2 bases at V and 3 bases at J, with 10 bases between the two ends. The length of the CDR3 is 14 residues. CDR3 in DNA: TGTGCCAGCAGCTTTCGTGGGGCAACAGATACGCAGTATTTT. Protein product: CASSFRGATDTQYF.